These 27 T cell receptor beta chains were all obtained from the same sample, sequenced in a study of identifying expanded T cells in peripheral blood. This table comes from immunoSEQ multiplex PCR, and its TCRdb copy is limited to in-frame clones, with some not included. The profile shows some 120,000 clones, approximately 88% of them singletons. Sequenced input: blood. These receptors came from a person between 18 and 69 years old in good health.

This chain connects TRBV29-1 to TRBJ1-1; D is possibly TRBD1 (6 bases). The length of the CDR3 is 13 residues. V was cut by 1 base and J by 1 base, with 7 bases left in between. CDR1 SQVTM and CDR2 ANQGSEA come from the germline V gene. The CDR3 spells CSVEATGNTEAFF. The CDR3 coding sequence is TGCAGCGTTGAAGCGACAGGGAACACTGAAGCTTTCTTT.

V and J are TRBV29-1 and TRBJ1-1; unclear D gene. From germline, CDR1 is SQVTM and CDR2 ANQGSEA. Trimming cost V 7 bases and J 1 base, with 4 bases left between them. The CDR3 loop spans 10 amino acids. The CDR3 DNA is TGCAGCGCCGGGAACACTGAAGCTTTCTTT. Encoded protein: CSAGNTEAFF.

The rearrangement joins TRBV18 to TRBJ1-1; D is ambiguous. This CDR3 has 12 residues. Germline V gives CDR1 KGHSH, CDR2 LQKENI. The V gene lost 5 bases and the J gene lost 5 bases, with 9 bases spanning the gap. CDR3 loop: CASSSQRTEAFF. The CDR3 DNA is TGTGCCAGCTCATCCCAGCGGACTGAAGCTTTCTTT.

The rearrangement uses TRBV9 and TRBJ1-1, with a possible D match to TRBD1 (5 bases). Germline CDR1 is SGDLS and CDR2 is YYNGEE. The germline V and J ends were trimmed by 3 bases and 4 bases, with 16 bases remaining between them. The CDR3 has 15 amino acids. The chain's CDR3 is CASSAPGQLGTEAFF. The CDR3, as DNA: TGTGCCAGCAGCGCCCCGGGGCAGCTAGGCACTGAAGCTTTCTTT.

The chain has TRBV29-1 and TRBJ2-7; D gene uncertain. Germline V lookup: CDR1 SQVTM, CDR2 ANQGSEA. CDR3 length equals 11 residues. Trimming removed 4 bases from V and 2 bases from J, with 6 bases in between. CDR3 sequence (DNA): TGCAGCGTTGGGGGTACCTACGAGCAGTACTTC. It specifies CSVGGTYEQYF.

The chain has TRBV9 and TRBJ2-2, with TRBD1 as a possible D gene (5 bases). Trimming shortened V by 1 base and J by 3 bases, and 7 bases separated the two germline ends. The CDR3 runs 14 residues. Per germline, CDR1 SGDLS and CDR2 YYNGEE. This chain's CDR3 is CASSVRQHTGELFF. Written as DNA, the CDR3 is TGTGCCAGCAGCGTACGACAGCACACCGGGGAGCTGTTTTTT.

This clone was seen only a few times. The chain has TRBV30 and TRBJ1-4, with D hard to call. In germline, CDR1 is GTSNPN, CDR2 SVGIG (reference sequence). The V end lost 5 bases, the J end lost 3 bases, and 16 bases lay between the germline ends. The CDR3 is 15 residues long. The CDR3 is CAWFRYGGPNEKLFF. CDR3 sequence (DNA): TGTGCCTGGTTCAGGTACGGAGGTCCTAATGAAAAACTGTTTTTT.

As DNA, the CDR3 is TGTGCCAGCAGCCAGGACAGGGAATACACCGGGGAGCTGTTTTTT. Its translation: CASSQDREYTGELFF. The genes are TRBV5-6 and TRBJ2-2; TRBD1 matches 8 bases. CDR1 and CDR2 (germline): SGHDT, YYEEEE. This CDR3 has 15 residues. The J segment lost 3 bases and the V segment lost 4 bases, leaving 5 bases of the junction unmatched.

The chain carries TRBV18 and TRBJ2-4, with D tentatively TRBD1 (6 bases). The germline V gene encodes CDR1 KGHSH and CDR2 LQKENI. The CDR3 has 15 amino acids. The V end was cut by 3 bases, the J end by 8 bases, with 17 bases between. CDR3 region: CASSPSTGVRDIQYF. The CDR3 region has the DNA TGTGCCAGCTCACCTTCGACAGGCGTTCGGGACATTCAGTACTTC.

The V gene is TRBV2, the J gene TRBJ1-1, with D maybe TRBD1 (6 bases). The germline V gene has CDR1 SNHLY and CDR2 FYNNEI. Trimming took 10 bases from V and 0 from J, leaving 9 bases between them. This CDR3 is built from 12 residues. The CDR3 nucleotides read TGTGCCACCCACAGGGTGAACACTGAAGCTTTCTTT. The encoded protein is CATHRVNTEAFF.

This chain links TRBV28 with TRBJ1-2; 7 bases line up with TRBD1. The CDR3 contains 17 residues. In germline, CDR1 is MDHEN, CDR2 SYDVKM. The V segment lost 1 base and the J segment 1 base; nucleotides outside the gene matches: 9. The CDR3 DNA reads TGTGCCAGCAGTTTATTCACCAGGAGGGGGCTTAACTATGGCTACACCTTC. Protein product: CASSLFTRRGLNYGYTF.

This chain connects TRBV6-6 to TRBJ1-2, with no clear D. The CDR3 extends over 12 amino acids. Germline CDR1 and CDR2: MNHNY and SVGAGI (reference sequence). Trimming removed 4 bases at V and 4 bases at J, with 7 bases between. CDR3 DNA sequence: TGTGCCAGCAGTTCAAGTTCCTATGGCTACACCTTC. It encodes CASSSSSYGYTF.

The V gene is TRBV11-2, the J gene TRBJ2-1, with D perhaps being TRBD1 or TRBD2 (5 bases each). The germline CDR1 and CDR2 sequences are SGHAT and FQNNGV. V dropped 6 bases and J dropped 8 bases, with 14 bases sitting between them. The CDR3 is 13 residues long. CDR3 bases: TGTGCCAGCAGACCCCTCTTGGGGGATGAGCAGTTCTTC. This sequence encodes CASRPLLGDEQFF.

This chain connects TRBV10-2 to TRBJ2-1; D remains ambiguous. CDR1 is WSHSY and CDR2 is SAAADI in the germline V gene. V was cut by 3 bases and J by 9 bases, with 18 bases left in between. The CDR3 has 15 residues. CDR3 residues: CASSDPIESGGEQFF. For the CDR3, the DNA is TGCGCCAGCAGTGATCCGATCGAGTCAGGCGGTGAGCAGTTCTTC.

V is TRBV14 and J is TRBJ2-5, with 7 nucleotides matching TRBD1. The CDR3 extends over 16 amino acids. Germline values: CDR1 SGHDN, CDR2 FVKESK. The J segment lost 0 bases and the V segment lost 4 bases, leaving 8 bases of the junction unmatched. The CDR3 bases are TGTGCCAGCAGCCCAAGGGGGCTAGCTTACCAAGAGACCCAGTACTTC. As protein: CASSPRGLAYQETQYF.

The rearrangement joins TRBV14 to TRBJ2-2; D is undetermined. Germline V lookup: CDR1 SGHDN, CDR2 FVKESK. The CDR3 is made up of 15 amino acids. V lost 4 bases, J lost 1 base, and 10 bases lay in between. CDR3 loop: CASSPWHGNTGELFF. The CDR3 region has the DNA TGTGCCAGCAGCCCTTGGCATGGGAACACCGGGGAGCTGTTTTTT.

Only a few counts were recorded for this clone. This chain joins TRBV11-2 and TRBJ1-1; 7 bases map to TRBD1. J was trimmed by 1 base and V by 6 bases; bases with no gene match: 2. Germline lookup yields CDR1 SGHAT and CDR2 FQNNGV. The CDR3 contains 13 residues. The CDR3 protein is CASRGQTNTEAFF. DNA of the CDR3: TGTGCCAGCAGGGGACAGACGAACACTGAAGCTTTCTTT.

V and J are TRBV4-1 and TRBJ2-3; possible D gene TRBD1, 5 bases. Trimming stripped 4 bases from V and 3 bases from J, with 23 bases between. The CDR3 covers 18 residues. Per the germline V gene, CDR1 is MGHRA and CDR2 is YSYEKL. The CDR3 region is CASSLGPRTTTRTDTQYF. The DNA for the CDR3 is TGCGCCAGCAGCCTAGGACCGAGGACAACTACGAGGACAGATACGCAGTATTTT.

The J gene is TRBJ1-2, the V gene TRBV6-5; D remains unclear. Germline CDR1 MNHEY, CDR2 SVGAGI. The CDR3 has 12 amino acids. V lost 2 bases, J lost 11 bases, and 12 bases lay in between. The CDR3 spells CASSYAQRDYTF. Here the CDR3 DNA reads TGTGCCAGCAGTTACGCGCAACGCGATTACACCTTC.

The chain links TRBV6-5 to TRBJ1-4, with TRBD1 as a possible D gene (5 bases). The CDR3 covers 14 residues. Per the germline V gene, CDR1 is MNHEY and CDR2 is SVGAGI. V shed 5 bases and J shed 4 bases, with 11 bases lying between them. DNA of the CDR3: TGTGCCAGCAGTCGACGGGGCCTTAATGAAAAACTGTTTTTT. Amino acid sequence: CASSRRGLNEKLFF.

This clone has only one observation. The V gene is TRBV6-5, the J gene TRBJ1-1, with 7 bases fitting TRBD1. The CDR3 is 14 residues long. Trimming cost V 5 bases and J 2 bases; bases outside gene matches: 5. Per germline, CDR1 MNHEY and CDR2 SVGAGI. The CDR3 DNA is TGTGCCAGCAGTACTCGACAGGGAAACACTGAAGCTTTCTTT. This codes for CASSTRQGNTEAFF.

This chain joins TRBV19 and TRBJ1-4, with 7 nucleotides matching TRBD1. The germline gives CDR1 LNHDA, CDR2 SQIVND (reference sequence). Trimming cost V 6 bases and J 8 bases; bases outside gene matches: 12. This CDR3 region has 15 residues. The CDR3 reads CASRSGQASQEKLFF. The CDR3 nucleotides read TGTGCCAGTAGATCCGGACAGGCCAGTCAAGAAAAACTGTTTTTT.

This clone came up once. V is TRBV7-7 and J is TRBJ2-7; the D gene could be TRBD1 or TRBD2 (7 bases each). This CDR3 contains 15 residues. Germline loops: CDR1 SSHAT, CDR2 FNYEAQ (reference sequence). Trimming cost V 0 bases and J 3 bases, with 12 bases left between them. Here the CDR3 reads CASSLAQGEGYEQYF. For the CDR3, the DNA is TGTGCCAGCAGCTTAGCGCAGGGGGAGGGCTACGAGCAGTACTTC.

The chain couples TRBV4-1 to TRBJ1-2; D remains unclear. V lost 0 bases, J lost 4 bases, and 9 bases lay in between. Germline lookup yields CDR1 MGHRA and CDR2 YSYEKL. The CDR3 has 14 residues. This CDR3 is CASSQDGSLYGYTF. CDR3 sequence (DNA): TGCGCCAGCAGCCAAGACGGCAGTCTCTATGGCTACACCTTC.

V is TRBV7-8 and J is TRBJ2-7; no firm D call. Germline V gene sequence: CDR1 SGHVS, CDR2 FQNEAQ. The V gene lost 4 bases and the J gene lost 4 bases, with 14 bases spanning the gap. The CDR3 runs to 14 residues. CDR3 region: CASSSLTPPYEQYF. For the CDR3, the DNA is TGTGCCAGCAGCTCCTTGACGCCACCTTACGAGCAGTACTTC.

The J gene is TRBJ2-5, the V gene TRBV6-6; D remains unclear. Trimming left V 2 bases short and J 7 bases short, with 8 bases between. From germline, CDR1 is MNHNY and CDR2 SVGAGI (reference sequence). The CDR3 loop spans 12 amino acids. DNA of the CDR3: TGTGCCAGCAGTTACGTGTTCGGGACCCAGTACTTC. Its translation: CASSYVFGTQYF.

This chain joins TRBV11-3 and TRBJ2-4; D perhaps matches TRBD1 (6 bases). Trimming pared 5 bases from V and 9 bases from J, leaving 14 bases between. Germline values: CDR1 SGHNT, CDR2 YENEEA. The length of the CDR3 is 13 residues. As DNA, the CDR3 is TGTGCCAGCAGCCCAGGATACAGGGCCATTCAGTACTTC. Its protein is CASSPGYRAIQYF. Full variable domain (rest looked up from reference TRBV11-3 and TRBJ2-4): EAGVVQSPRYKIIEKKQPVAFWCNPISGHNTLYWYLQNLGQGPELLIRYENEEAVDDSQLPKDRFSAERLKGVDSTLKIQPAELGDSAVYLCASSPGYRAIQYFGAGTRLSVL.